The 5 T cell receptor beta chains presented below share a single source sample, sequenced in a study of beta chain features in type 1 diabetes. Expressed TCRB transcripts were sequenced because the entire RNA isolate underwent reverse transcription. Here immunoSEQ multiplex PCR was the method, and the copy in TCRdb shows in-frame clones only, minus some. The table lists around 300,000 clones, 7.5% to 9.5% of them singletons. Material: central memory CD4+ T cells from blood. The receptor source for this set is a woman aged 18-30 years in good health.

This clone was seen only a few times. The chain recombines TRBV9 with TRBJ2-2; the match to TRBD2 covers 10 bases. V gave up 7 bases and J gave up 4 bases; unmatched junction bases: 7. This CDR3 is built from 15 residues. Germline loops: CDR1 SGDLS, CDR2 YYNGEE. The DNA of the CDR3 is TGTGCCAGCCAAACTAGCGGGGTATCCACCGGGGAGCTGTTTTTT. Translated: CASQTSGVSTGELFF.

This clone was counted between two and nine times. This chain links TRBV13 with TRBJ1-1; 8 bases match TRBD1. Germline-derived CDR1 and CDR2 are PRHDT and FYEKMQ (reference sequence). Trimming cost V 6 bases and J 8 bases; bases outside gene matches: 5. This CDR3 spans 12 amino acids. CDR3 sequence reads: CASRRTGGEAFF. DNA of the CDR3: TGTGCCAGCAGGCGAACAGGGGGGGAAGCTTTCTTT.

This clone was seen only a few times. V usage is TRBV4-3 and J usage is TRBJ1-6, with a possible D match to TRBD1 (5 bases). CDR3 size: 18 residues. CDR1 and CDR2 from the germline V gene are LGHNA and YSLEER. V lost 0 bases, J lost 0 bases, and 12 bases lay in between. The CDR3 coding sequence is TGCGCCAGCAGCCAAGACTCAGCAGGGCGCTCCTATAATTCACCCCTCCACTTT. Translation gives CASSQDSAGRSYNSPLHF.

In its sample, this clone was seen a few times. CDR3 residues: CASSSQGVATQYF. The CDR3 DNA reads as TGTGCCAGCAGTTCCCAGGGGGTTGCGACCCAGTACTTC. The V call is TRBV27, the J call TRBJ2-5, with 7 nucleotides matching TRBD1. This CDR3 has 13 amino acids. V shed 4 bases, J shed 7 bases, and the junction held 6 bases outside the gene matches. In germline, CDR1 is MNHEY, CDR2 SMNVEV (reference sequence).

This clone occurred many times. J is TRBJ2-1 and V is TRBV19; D might be TRBD2 (5 bases). The CDR3 sequence is 19 residues long. Germline loops: CDR1 LNHDA, CDR2 SQIVND (reference sequence). Trimming removed 4 bases from V and 0 bases from J, with 22 bases in between. The CDR3 loop reads CASSTQPPAGHLSYNEQFF. In nucleotides, the CDR3 is TGTGCCAGTAGTACCCAACCACCCGCGGGCCACCTCTCCTACAATGAGCAGTTCTTC.